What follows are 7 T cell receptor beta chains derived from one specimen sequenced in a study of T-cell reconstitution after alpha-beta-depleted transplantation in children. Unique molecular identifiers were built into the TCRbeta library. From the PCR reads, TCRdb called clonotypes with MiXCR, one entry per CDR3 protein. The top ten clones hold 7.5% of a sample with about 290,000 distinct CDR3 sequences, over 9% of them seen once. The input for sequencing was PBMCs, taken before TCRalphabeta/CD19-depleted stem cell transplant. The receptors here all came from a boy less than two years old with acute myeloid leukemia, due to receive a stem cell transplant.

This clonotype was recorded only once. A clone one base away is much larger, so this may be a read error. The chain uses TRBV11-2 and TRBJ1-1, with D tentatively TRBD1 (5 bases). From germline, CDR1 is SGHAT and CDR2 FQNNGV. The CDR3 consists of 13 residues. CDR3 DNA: TGTTCCAGCAGCCCTGGGACCCATGGTGAAGCTTTCTTT. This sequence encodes CSSSPGTHGEAFF.

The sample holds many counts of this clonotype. The CDR3 loop is CAISEGPPPYEQYF. The CDR3 DNA reads as TGTGCCATCAGTGAGGGACCCCCGCCCTACGAGCAGTACTTC. This chain joins TRBV10-3 and TRBJ2-7, with no clear D. The CDR3 covers 14 residues. Trimming pared 2 bases from V and 2 bases from J, leaving 10 bases between. Germline CDR1 reads ENHRY; CDR2 reads SYGVKD.

The CDR3 coding sequence is TGTGCCAGCAGCTATGACAGGGGGCGCGGTAATGGCTACACCTTC. Protein: CASSYDRGRGNGYTF. V is TRBV11-2 and J is TRBJ1-2; TRBD1 matches 10 bases. Germline V lookup: CDR1 SGHAT, CDR2 FQNNGV. Trimming cost V 4 bases and J 6 bases; bases outside gene matches: 8. This CDR3 spans 15 amino acids. The entire variable domain, with the rest obtained from reference TRBV11-2 and TRBJ1-2, is as follows: EAGVAQSPRYKIIEKRQSVAFWCNPISGHATLYWYQQILGQGPKLLIQFQNNGVVDDSQLPKDRFSAERLKGVDSTLKIQPAKLEDSAVYLCASSYDRGRGNGYTFGSGTRLTVV.

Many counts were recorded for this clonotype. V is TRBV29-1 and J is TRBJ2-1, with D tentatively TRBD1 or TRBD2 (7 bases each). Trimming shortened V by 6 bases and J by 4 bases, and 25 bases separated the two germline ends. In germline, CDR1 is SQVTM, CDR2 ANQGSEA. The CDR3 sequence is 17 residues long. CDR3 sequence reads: CSVAKAESGGAYNEQFF. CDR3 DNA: TGCAGCGTGGCTAAGGCAGAATCAGGGGGGGCTTACAATGAGCAGTTCTTC.

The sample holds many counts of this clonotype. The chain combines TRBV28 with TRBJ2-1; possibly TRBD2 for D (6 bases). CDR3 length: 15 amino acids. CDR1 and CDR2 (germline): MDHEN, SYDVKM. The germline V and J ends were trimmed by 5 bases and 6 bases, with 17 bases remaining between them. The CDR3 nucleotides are TGTGCCAGCAGTCCCGGGACTTGGGGGGTCAATGAGCAGTTCTTC. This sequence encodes CASSPGTWGVNEQFF.

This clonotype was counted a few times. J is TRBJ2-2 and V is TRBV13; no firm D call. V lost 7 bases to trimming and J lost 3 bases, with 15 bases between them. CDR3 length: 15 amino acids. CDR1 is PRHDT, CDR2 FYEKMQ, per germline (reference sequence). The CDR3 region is CASIEWSNYTGELFF. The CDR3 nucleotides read TGTGCCAGCATCGAATGGTCTAATTACACCGGGGAGCTGTTTTTT.

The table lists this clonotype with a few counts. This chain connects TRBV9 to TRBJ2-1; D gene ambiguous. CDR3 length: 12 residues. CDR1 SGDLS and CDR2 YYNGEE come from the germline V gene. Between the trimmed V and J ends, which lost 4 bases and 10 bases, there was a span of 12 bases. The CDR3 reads CASSSREVEQFF. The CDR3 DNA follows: TGTGCCAGCAGCTCTAGAGAGGTAGAGCAGTTCTTC.